This TCR beta chain was obtained from a study of brain T cells in children with intractable seizures. The CDR3 has 16 residues. Time point specified: blood from clinic visit 5 months post-surgery; TSC patient then seizure free. TCRdb's table, derived via immunoSEQ multiplex PCR, lists solely in-frame clones and lacks some. Altogether around 340,000 clones are present, over 90% being singletons, with the ten largest covering 5.5% to 6%. V usage is TRBV21-1 and J usage is TRBJ2-5; the DNA was not used to check the table's D call, TRBD1. TRBV21-1 is termed a pseudogene. Specimen: peripheral blood, collected 5 to 6 months after surgery. This TCR was sampled from a boy under two years old with tuberous sclerosis and intractable seizures. This CDR3 reads CASSHLSGGGQETQYF. DNA of the CDR3: TGTGCCAGCAGCCATCTATCAGGGGGCGGACAAGAGACCCAGTACTTC.